The source of this T cell receptor beta chain is a study of cytomegalovirus exposure and HLA in healthy donors. Regarding the study as a whole: In an earlier analysis, in about 530 donors, most V segments appeared productive either ~90% or ~30% of the time. Later analysis identified a missense DCLRE1C variant that was linked to TCR beta V- and J-gene trimming. Later on, analysis showed that most CMV-associated TCR beta chains appeared to be HLA-restricted. A later analysis linked some 17,000 TCR beta sequences to HLA alleles at 0.05 false discovery rate.

About this clone itself: Its target is unknown.

V lost 0 bases to trimming and J lost 4 bases, with 13 bases between them. The CDR3 has 16 amino acids. The V gene's germline CDR1 is LNHNV and CDR2 YYDKDF (reference sequence). This PCR relied on a set of 60 Vbeta primers and 13 Jbeta primers. Measured with immunoSEQ multiplex PCR; TCRdb has only the in-frame clones, and not every one. The data hold roughly 150,000 clones, with 82% observed a single time. This clonotype originated in a male donor in good health and CMV-seronegative. Sequenced: PBMCs. This chain joins TRBV15 and TRBJ2-1, with D perhaps TRBD2 (6 bases). In DNA form, the CDR3 reads TGTGCCACCAGCAGAGATCGGGCGGGATCGTACAATGAGCAGTTCTTC. Translated: CATSRDRAGSYNEQFF. Complete variable domain (other parts from reference TRBV15 and TRBJ2-1): DAMVIQNPRYQVTQFGKPVTLSCSQTLNHNVMYWYQQKSSQAPKLLFHYYDKDFNNEADTPDNFQSRRPNTSFCFLDIRSPGLGDTAMYLCATSRDRAGSYNEQFFGPGTRLTVL.